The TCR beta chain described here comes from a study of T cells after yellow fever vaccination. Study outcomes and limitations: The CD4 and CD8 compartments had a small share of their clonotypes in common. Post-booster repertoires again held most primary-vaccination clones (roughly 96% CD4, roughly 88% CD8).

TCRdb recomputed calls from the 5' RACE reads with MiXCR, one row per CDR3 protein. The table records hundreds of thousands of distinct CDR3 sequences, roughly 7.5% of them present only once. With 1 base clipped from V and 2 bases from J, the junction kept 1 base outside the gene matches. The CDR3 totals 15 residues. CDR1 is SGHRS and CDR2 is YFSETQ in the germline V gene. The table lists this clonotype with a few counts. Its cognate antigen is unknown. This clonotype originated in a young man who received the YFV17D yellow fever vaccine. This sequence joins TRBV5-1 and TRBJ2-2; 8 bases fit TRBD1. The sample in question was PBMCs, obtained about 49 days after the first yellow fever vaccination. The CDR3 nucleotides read TGCGCCAGCAGCTTGCCAGGGGGCAACACCGGGGAGCTGTTTTTT. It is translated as CASSLPGGNTGELFF.